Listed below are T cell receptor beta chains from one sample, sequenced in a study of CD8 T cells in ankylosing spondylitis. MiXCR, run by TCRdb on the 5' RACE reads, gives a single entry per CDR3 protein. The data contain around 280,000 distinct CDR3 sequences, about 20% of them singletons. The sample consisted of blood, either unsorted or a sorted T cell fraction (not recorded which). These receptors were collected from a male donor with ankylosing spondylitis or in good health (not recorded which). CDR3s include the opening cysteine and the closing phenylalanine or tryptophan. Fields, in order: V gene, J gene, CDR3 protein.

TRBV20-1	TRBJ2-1	CSARGGSGTYNEQFF
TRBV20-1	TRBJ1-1	CSAGTGFWANTEAFF
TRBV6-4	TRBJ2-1	CASSSSGRDYSYNEQFF
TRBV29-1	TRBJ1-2	CSVGTGYGYTF
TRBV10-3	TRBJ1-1	CAISEDREGAEAFF
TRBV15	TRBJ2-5	CATSRDGQERYF
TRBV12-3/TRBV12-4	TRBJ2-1	CASSLRGRADEQFF
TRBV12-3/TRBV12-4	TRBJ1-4	CASRLLDEKLFF
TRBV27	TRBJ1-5	CASSTQGSGQPQHF
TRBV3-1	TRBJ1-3	CASSPLTGPSGNTIYF
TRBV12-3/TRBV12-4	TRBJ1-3	CASSPTGIPMGTIYF
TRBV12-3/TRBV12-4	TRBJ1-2	CASSLRLGSYGYTF
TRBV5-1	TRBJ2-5	CASSSRSGRAFRSETQYF
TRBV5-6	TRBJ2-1	CASSLLRSSSYNEQFF
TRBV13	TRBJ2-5	CASRTSQVGKTQYF
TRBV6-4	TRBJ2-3	CASSRDYRSGDTQYF
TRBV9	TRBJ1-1	CASSASPRRRTEAFF
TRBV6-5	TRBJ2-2	CASSYPTSGGELFF
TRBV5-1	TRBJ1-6	CASSLDRVHNSPLHF
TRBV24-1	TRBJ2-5	CATSRGTETQYF
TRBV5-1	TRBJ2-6	CASNPSGANVLTF
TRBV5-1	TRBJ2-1	CASRISSGGSFPNEQFF
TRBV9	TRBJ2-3	CASKTGQGSTDTQYF
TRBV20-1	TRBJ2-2	CSASGREGRLFF